Detailed here is one TCR beta chain. This entry comes from a study of PD-1 blockade in classical Hodgkin lymphoma. Trimming took off 0 bases at V and 2 bases at J, with 9 bases between the two ends. This CDR3 region has 14 residues. Germline V gives CDR1 SGHRS, CDR2 YFSETQ. The protocol was immunoSEQ multiplex PCR, while the TCRdb copy is restricted to in-frame clones and leaves out a portion. Among some 96,000 clones listed, about 93% were seen once. Time point denoted: cycle 4 day 1 (C4D1), after 6 weeks of nivolumab. Every single patient, without exception, relapsed after autologous stem cell transplantation, and brentuximab vedotin exposure varied.

The receptor was isolated from a human donor with classical Hodgkin lymphoma. J is TRBJ2-7 and V is TRBV5-1; D unresolved. The specimen was peripheral blood mononuclear cells (PBMCs), collected before the fourth cycle of nivolumab. The DNA of the CDR3 is TGCGCCAGCAGCTTGGCCGCAGACGCCTACGAGCAGTACTTC. Its protein is CASSLAADAYEQYF.